A single TCR beta chain is shown here with its context. The V and J ends lost 7 bases and 3 bases, in that order; junction bases with no gene match: 7. Germline V lookup: CDR1 KGHDR, CDR2 SFDVKD. The CDR3 is made up of 16 amino acids. The sample belongs to a study of blood T cell repertoires in COVID-19. Turning to the study itself: The analysed material was cDNA or gDNA that came from T cells, B-cell-depleted T cells, or PBMCs.

Sequencing used immunoSEQ multiplex PCR; TCRdb keeps in-frame clones, though not all of them. The table includes some 320,000 clones, around 87% detected once. Sequenced: PBMCs or T cells enriched from blood (not recorded which). This chain uses TRBV24-1 with TRBJ2-2; 10 positions agree with TRBD1. This sequence originates from a woman in her twenties or thirties who had recovered from COVID-19. In DNA form, the CDR3 reads TGTGCCACCAGGAGCCGGGACAGGGGTCACACCGGGGAGCTGTTTTTT. As protein: CATRSRDRGHTGELFF.